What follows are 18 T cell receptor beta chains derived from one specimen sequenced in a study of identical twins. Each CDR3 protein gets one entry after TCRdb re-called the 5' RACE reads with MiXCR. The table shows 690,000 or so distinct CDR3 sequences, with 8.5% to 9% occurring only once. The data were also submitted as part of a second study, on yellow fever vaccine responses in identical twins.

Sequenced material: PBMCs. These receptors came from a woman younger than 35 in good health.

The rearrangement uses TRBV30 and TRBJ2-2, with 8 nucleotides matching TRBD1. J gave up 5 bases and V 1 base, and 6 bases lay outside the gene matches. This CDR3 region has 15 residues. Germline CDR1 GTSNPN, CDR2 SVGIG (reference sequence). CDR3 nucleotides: TGTGCCTGGAGTGACAGACAGGGGTGGACCGGGGAGCTGTTTTTT. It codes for CAWSDRQGWTGELFF.

CDR3 protein: CSARRTGGGSYNEQFF. The DNA of the CDR3 is TGCAGTGCTAGAAGGACAGGGGGAGGGTCCTACAATGAGCAGTTCTTC. This chain uses TRBV20-1 with TRBJ2-1; 10 bases are shared with TRBD1. Germline values: CDR1 DFQATT, CDR2 SNEGSKA (reference sequence). V lost 2 bases, J lost 1 base, and 5 bases stayed unmatched. The CDR3 sequence is 16 residues long.

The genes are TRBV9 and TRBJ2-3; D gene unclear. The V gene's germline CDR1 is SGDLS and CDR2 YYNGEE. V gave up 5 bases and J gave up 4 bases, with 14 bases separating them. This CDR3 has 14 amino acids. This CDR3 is CASSDGPNPDTQYF. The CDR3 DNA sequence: TGTGCCAGCAGTGACGGGCCGAATCCAGATACGCAGTATTTT.

Here the CDR3 reads CASSRLAGAGETQYF. CDR3 bases: TGTGCCAGCAGCCGATTAGCGGGGGCGGGAGAGACCCAGTACTTC. J is TRBJ2-5 and V is TRBV3-1; 9 nucleotides match TRBD2. The CDR3 extends over 15 amino acids. Germline CDR1 and CDR2: LGHDT and YNNKEL (reference sequence). Germline trimming cut 4 bases from V and 4 bases from J; bases unmatched to any gene: 7.

The CDR3: CASSLNADGAVTGELFF. CDR3 bases: TGTGCCAGCAGCTTAAACGCGGATGGCGCGGTCACCGGGGAGCTGTTTTTT. This chain links TRBV7-3 with TRBJ2-2; D is unclear. The CDR3 has 17 amino acids. Per germline, CDR1 SGHTA and CDR2 FQGTGA. V lost 1 base and J lost 4, with 16 bases in between.

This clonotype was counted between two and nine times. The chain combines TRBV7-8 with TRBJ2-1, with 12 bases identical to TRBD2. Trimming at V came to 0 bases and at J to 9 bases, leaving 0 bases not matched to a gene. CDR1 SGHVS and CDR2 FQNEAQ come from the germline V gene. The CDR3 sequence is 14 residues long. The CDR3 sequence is CASSLAGLAGEQFF. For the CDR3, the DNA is TGTGCCAGCAGCTTAGCGGGACTAGCGGGTGAGCAGTTCTTC.

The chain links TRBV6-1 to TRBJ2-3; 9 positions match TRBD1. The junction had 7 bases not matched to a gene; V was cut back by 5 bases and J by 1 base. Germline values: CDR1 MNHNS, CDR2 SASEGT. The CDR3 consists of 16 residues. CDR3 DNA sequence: TGTGCCAGCAGTCGTATTCGGACAGGGGGCACAGATACGCAGTATTTT. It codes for CASSRIRTGGTDTQYF.

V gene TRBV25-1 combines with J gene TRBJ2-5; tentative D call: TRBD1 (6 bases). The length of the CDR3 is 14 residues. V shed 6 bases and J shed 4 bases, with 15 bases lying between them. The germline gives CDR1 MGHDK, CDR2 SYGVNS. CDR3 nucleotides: TGTGCCAGCAGCCAGGGGTCCCAGGGAGAGACCCAGTACTTC. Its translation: CASSQGSQGETQYF.

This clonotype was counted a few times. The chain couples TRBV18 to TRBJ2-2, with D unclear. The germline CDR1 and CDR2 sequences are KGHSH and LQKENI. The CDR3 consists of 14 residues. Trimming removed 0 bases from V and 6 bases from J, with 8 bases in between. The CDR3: CASSPPSHAGELFF. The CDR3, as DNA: TGTGCCAGCTCACCACCGTCTCATGCCGGGGAGCTGTTTTTT.

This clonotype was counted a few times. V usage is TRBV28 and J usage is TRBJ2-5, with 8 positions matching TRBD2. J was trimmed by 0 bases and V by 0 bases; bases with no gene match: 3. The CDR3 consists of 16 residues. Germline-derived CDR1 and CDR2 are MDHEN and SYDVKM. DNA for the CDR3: TGTGCCAGCAGTTTATGGAGTAGCGGGGACCAAGAGACCCAGTACTTC. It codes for CASSLWSSGDQETQYF. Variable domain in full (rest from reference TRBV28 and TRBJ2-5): DVKVTQSSRYLVKRTGEKVFLECVQDMDHENMFWYRQDPGLGLRLIYFSYDVKMKEKGDIPEGYSVSREKKERFSLILESASTNQTSMYLCASSLWSSGDQETQYFGPGTRLLVL.

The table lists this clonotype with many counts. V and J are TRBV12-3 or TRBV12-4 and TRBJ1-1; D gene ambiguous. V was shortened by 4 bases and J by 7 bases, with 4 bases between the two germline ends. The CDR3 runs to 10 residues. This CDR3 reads CASSSNEAFF. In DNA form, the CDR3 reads TGTGCCAGCAGTTCAAATGAAGCTTTCTTT.

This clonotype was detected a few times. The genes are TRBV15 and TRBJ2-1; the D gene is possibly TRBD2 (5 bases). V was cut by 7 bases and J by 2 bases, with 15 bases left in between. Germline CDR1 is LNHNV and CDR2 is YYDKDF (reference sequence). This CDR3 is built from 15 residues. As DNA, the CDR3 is TGTGCCACCATGAGGACTCCACCGCCCTACAATGAGCAGTTCTTC. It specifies CATMRTPPPYNEQFF.

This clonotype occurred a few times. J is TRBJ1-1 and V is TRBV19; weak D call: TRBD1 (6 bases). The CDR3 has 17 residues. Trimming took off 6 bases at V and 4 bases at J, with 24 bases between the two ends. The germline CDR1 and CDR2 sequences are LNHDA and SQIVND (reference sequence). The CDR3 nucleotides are TGTGCCAGTAGGGGAGGGCCAGGGGAGCATGGAGGCACTGAAGCTTTCTTT. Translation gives CASRGGPGEHGGTEAFF. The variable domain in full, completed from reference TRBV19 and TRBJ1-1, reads DGGITQSPKYLFRKEGQNVTLSCEQNLNHDAMYWYRQDPGQGLRLIYYSQIVNDFQKGDIAEGYSVSREKKESFPLTVTSAQKNPTAFYLCASRGGPGEHGGTEAFFGQGTRLTVV.

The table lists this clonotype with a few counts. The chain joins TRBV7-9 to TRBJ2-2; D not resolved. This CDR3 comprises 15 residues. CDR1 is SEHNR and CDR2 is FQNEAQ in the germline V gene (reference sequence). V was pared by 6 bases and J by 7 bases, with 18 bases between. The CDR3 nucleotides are TGTGCCAGCAGTGGGATTGTGATAAGCCACGGGGAGCTGTTTTTT. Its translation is CASSGIVISHGELFF.

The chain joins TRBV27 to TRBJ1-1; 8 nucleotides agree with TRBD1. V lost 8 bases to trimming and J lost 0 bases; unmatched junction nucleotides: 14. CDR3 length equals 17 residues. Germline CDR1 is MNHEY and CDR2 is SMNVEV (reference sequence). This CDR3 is CASSRGTGANMNTEAFF. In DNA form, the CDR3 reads TGTGCCAGCTCCCGAGGGACAGGTGCAAACATGAACACTGAAGCTTTCTTT.

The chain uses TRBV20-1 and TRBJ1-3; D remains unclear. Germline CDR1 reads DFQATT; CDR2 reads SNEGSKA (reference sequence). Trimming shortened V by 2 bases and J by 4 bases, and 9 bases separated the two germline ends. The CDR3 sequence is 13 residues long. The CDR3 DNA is TGCAGTGCTAGACTGGGCTCGGGAAACACCATATATTTT. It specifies CSARLGSGNTIYF.

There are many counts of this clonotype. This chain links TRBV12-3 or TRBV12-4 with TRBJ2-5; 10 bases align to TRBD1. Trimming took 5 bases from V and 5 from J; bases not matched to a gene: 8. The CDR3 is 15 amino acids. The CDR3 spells CASSPGTGDPETQYF. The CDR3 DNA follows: TGTGCCAGCAGTCCGGGGACAGGGGATCCGGAGACCCAGTACTTC.

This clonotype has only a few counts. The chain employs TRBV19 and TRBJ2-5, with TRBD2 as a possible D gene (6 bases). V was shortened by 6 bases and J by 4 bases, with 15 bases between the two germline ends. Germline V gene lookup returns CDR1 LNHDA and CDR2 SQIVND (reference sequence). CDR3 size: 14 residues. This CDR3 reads CASRRTGGGETQYF. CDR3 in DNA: TGTGCCAGTAGACGGACCGGGGGAGGAGAGACCCAGTACTTC. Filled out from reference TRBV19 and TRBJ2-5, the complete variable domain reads DGGITQSPKYLFRKEGQNVTLSCEQNLNHDAMYWYRQDPGQGLRLIYYSQIVNDFQKGDIAEGYSVSREKKESFPLTVTSAQKNPTAFYLCASRRTGGGETQYFGPGTRLLVL.